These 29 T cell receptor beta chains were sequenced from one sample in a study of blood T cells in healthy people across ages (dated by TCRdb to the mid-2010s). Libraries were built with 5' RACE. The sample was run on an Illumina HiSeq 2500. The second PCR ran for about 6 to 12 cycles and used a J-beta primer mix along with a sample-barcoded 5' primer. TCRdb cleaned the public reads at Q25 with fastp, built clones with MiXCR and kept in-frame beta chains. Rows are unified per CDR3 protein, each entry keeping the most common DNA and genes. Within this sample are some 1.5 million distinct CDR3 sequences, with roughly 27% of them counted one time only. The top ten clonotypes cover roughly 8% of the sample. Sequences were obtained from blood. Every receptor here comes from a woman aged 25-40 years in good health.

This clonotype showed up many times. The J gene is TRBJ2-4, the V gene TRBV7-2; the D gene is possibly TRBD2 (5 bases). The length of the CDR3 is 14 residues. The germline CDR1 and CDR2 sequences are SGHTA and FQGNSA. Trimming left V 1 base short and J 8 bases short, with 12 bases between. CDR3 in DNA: TGTGCCAGCAGCTTAGACAGTGGGGAGTACATTCAGTACTTC. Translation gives CASSLDSGEYIQYF.

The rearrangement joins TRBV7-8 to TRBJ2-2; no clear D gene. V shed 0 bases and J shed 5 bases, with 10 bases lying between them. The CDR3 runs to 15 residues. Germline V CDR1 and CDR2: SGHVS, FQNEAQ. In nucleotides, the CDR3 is TGTGCCAGCAGCTTAGCGTTAAGTTTAACCGGGGAGCTGTTTTTT. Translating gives CASSLALSLTGELFF.

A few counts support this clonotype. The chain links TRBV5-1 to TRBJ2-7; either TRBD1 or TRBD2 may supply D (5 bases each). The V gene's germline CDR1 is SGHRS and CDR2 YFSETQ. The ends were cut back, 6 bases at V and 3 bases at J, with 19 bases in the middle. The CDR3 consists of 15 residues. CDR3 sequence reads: CASNSVGTGSYEQYF. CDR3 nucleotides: TGCGCCAGCAACTCAGTGGGGACGGGAAGCTACGAGCAGTACTTC.

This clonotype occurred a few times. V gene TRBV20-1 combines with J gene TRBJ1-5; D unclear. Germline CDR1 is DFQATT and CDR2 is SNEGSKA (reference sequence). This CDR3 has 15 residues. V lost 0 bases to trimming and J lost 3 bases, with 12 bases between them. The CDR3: CSARDTARLNQPQHF. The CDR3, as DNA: TGCAGTGCTAGAGATACGGCGCGGCTCAATCAGCCCCAGCATTTT.

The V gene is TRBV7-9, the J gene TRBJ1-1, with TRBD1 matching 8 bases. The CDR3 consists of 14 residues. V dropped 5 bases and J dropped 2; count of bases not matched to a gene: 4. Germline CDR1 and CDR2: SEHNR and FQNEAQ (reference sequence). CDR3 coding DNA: TGTGCCAGCAGCGCTACAGGGGGTAACACTGAAGCTTTCTTT. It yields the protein CASSATGGNTEAFF.

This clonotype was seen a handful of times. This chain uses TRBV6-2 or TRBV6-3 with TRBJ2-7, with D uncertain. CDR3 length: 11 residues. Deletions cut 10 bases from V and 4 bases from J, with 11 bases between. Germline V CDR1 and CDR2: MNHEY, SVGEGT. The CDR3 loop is CANTRGYEQYF. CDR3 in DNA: TGTGCCAACACCAGAGGATACGAGCAGTACTTC.

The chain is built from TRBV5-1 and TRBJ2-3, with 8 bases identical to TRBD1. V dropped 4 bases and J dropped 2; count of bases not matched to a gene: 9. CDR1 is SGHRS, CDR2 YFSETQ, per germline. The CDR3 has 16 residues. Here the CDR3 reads CASSAERTGITDTQYF. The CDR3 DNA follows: TGCGCCAGCAGCGCGGAGAGGACAGGGATCACAGATACGCAGTATTTT.

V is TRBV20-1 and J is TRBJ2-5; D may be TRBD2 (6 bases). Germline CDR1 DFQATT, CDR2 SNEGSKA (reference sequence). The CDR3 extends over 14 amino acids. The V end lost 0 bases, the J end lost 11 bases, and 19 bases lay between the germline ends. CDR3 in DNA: TGCAGTGCTAGAGACCTACTAGCTCCCAATGAGCAGTACTTC. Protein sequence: CSARDLLAPNEQYF.

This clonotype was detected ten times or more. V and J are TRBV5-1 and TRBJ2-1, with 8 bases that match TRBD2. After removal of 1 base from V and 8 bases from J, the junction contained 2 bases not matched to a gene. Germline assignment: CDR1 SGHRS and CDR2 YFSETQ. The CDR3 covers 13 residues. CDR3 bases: TGCGCCAGCAGCTTGCGGGGGGGAGATGAGCAGTTCTTC. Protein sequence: CASSLRGGDEQFF.

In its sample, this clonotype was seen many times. The CDR3 DNA reads TGTGCCAGCAGCCCTCGGACAGGGGGCAACGAGCAGTACTTC. The encoded protein is CASSPRTGGNEQYF. The V gene is TRBV3-1, the J gene TRBJ2-7; 11 bases agree with TRBD1. The CDR3 extends over 14 amino acids. Germline lookup yields CDR1 LGHDT and CDR2 YNNKEL (reference sequence). The J segment lost 5 bases and the V segment lost 4 bases, leaving 4 bases of the junction unmatched.

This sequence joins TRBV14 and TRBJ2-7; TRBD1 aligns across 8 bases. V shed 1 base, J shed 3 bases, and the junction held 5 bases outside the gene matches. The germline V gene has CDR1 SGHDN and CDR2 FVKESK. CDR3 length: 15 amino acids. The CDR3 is CASSQGYRGDYEQYF. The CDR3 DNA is TGTGCCAGCAGCCAAGGTTACAGGGGGGACTACGAGCAGTACTTC.

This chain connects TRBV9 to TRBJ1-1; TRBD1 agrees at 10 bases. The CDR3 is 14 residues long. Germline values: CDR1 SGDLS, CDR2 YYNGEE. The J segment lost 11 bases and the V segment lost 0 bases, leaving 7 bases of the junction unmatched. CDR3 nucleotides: TGTGCCAGCAGCGTAGTTCGCGGGACAGGGGAGGCTTTCTTT. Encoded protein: CASSVVRGTGEAFF.

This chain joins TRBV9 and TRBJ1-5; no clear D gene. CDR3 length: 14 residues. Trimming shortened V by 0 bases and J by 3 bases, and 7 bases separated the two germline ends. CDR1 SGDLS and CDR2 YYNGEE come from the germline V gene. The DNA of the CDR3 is TGTGCCAGCAGCGTAGGACCGAACAATCAGCCCCAGCATTTT. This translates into CASSVGPNNQPQHF.

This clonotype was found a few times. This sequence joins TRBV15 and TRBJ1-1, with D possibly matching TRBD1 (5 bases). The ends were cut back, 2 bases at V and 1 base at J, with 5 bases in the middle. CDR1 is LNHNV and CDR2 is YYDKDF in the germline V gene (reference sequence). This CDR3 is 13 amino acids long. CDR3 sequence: CATSRQGNTEAFF. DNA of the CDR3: TGTGCCACCAGCAGACAGGGGAACACTGAAGCTTTCTTT.

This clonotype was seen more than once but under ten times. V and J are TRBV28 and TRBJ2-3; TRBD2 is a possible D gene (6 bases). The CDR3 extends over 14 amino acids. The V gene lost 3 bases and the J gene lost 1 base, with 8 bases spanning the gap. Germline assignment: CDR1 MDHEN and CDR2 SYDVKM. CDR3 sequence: CASSFWGGTDTQYF. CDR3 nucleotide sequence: TGTGCCAGCAGTTTTTGGGGGGGCACAGATACGCAGTATTTT.

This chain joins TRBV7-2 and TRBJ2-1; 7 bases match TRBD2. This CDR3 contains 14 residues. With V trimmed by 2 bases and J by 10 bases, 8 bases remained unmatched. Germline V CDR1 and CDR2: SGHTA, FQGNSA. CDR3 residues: CASSLRWAGEEQFF. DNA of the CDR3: TGTGCCAGCAGCTTAAGATGGGCGGGGGAGGAGCAGTTCTTC.

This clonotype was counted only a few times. The CDR3 loop reads CSVEDRGGSVDTQYF. The CDR3 coding sequence is TGCAGCGTTGAAGATCGGGGAGGTTCGGTAGATACGCAGTATTTT. This chain joins TRBV29-1 and TRBJ2-3; TRBD2 might be the D (6 bases). The germline V gene encodes CDR1 SQVTM and CDR2 ANQGSEA. The CDR3 covers 15 residues. V lost 0 bases to trimming and J lost 5 bases, with 15 bases between them.

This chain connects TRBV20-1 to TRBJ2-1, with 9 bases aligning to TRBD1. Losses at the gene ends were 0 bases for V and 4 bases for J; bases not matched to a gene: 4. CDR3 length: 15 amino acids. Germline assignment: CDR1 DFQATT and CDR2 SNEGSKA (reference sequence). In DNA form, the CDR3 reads TGCAGTGCTAGAGAAGGACAGGGGCTATACAATGAGCAGTTCTTC. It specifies CSAREGQGLYNEQFF.

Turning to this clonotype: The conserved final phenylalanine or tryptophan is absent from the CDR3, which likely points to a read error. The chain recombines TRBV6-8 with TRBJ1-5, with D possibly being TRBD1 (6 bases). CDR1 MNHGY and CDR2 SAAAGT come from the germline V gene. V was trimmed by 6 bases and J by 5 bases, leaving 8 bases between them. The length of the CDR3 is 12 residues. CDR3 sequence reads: CASRQGYQPQHL. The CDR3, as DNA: TGTGCCAGCAGACAGGGATATCAGCCCCAGCATTTG.

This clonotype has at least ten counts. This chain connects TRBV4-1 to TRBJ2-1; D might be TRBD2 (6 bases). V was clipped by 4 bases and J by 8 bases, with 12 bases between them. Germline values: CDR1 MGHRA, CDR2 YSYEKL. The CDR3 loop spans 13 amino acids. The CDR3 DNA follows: TGCGCCAGCAGCCGCGGGGTTGGGGATGAGCAGTTCTTC. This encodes CASSRGVGDEQFF.

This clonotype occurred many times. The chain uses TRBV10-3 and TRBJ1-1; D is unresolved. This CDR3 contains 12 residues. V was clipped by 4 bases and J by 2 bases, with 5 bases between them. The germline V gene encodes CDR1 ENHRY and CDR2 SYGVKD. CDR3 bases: TGTGCCATCAGTGCCTCCAACACTGAAGCTTTCTTT. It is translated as CAISASNTEAFF.

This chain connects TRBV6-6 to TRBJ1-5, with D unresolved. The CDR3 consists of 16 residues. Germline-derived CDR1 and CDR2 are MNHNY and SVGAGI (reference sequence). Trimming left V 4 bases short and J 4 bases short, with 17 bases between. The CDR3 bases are TGTGCCAGCAGTTCCCGGACCGGCCGCCCGAATCAGCCCCAGCATTTT. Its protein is CASSSRTGRPNQPQHF.

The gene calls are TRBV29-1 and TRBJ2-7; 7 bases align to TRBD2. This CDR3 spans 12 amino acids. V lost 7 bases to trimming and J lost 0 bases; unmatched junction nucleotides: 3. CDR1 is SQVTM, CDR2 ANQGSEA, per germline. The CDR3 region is CSAGTTSYEQYF. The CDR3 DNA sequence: TGCAGCGCCGGGACTACCTCCTACGAGCAGTACTTC.

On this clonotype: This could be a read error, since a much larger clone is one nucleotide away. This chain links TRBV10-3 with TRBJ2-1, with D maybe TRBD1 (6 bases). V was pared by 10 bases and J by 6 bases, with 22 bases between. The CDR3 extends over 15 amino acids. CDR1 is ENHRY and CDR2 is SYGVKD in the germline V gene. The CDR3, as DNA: TGTGCCACCGGTGAGTTCCTCAGGGGTCCCAATGAGCAGTTCTTC. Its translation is CATGEFLRGPNEQFF.

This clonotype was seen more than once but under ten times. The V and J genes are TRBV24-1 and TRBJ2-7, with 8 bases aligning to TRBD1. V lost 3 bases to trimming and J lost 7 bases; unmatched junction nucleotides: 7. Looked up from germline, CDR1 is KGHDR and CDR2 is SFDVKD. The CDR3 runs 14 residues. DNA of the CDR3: TGTGCCACCAGTGATACTCGGACAGGGCAAGAGCAGTACTTC. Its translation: CATSDTRTGQEQYF.

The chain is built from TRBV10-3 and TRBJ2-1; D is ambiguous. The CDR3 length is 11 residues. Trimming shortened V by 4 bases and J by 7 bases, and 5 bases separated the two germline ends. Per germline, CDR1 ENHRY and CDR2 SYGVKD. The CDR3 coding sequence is TGTGCCATCAGTGTATTGAATGAGCAGTTCTTC. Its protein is CAISVLNEQFF.

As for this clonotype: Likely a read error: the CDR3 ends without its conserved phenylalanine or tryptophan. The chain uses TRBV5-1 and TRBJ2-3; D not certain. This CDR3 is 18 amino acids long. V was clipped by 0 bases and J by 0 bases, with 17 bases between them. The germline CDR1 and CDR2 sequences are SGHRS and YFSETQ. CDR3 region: CASSLGAKGRPSTDTQYL. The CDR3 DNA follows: TGCGCCAGCAGCTTGGGGGCCAAAGGCAGACCTAGCACAGATACGCAGTATCTT.

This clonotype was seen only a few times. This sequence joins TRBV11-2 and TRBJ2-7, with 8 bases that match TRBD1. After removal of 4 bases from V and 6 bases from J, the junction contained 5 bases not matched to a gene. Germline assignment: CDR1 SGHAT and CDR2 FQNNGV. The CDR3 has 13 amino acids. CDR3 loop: CASSWQGAGEQYF. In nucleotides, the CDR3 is TGTGCCAGCAGCTGGCAGGGGGCTGGCGAGCAGTACTTC.

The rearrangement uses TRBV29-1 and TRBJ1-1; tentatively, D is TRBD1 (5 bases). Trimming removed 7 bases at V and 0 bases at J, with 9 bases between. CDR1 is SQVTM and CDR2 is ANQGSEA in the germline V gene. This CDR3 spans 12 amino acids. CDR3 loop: CSAGGVNTEAFF. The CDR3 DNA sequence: TGCAGCGCCGGGGGGGTGAACACTGAAGCTTTCTTT.